Listed below are T cell receptor beta chains from one sample, sequenced in a study of blood T cell repertoires in COVID-19. Sequencing used immunoSEQ multiplex PCR; TCRdb keeps in-frame clones, though not all of them. Found here are 350,000 to 400,000 clones, 86% of them singletons; the top ten hold 7.1%. Sequenced input: peripheral blood. These receptor sequences come from a woman aged 55-69 years with COVID-19, enrolled during active disease. CDR3s include the opening cysteine and the closing phenylalanine or tryptophan. Each record gives: V gene, clone size, D gene, J gene, CDR3 DNA, CDR3 protein. A D gene is named only where the DNA matches it firmly. Expanded clones get a size class; other rows say once, few or many, or leave the size out.

TRBV11-3	NA	NA	TRBJ1-5	TGTGCCAGCAGCCCCAGAGGTAGCAATCAGCCCCAGCATTTT	CASSPRGSNQPQHF
TRBV5-1	NA	TRBD1	TRBJ2-5	TGCGCCAGCAGGCCGGGACAGGGTCAAATGTACCAAGAGACCCAGTACTTC	CASRPGQGQMYQETQYF
TRBV7-3	NA	NA	TRBJ2-1	TGTGCCAGCAGCTTATTTAGTAGCTCTAATGAGCAGTTCTTC	CASSLFSSSNEQFF
TRBV3-1/TRBV3-2	few	TRBD1	TRBJ2-7	TGTGCCAGCAGCCCCGCCCCGGGGACAGCCAACTACGAGCAGTACTTC	CASSPAPGTANYEQYF
TRBV5-1	NA	TRBD1	TRBJ2-7	TGCGCCAGCAGCTCGAACAGGGGGCACTCCTACGAGCAGTACTTC	CASSSNRGHSYEQYF
TRBV4-1	NA	NA	TRBJ1-5	TGCGCCAGCAAGGAGAAAACTTATAGCAATCAGCCCCAGCATTTT	CASKEKTYSNQPQHF
TRBV19	NA	NA	TRBJ1-5	TGTGCCAGTAGTGGGTCGGGGGGTAGCAATCAGCCCCAGCATTTT	CASSGSGGSNQPQHF
TRBV9	NA	NA	TRBJ2-1	TGTGCCAGCAGCGTCCTAGGACAGAGCCCCAATGAGCAGTTCTTC	CASSVLGQSPNEQFF
TRBV6-5	few	NA	TRBJ1-1	TGTGCCAGCAACGAGAGGTCGGGTCAGGGTGAAGCTTTCTTT	CASNERSGQGEAFF
TRBV5-1	NA	NA	TRBJ1-1	TGCGCCAGCAGCCCCTACCAGGTCCTAAACACTGAAGCTTTCTTT	CASSPYQVLNTEAFF
TRBV7-2	NA	TRBD1	TRBJ2-7	TGTACCAGCAGGCCCGTGGGACAGCTCGAGCAGTACTTC	CTSRPVGQLEQYF
TRBV7-2	NA	TRBD1	TRBJ2-5	TGTGCCAGCAGCTCCCGACAGGGTCAAGAGACCCAGTACTTC	CASSSRQGQETQYF
TRBV21-1	NA	NA	TRBJ1-2	TGTGCCAGCAGCTCAAACCGGGCGACCCGGGACAGGGGGCATCGGAACTATGGCTACACCTTC	CASSSNRATRDRGHRNYGYTF
TRBV3-1/TRBV3-2	NA	TRBD2	TRBJ2-4	TGTGCCAGCAGCCAAGATAGTACTAGCGGGGGGTTAGCCAAAAACATTCAGTACTTC	CASSQDSTSGGLAKNIQYF
TRBV5-1	NA	NA	TRBJ2-2	TGCGCCAGCAGCTTGGCGGTAGCGGTAAACACCGGGGAGCTGTTTTTT	CASSLAVAVNTGELFF
TRBV5-1	NA	NA	TRBJ1-3	TGCGCCAGCAGCCGGGACTTTCTCAGCTCTGGAAACACCATATATTTT	CASSRDFLSSGNTIYF
TRBV7-3	NA	TRBD2	TRBJ2-3	TGTGCCAGCAGCACCACGTCGGACACAGCGGGGGGGCGGAGAGATACGCAGTATTTT	CASSTTSDTAGGRRDTQYF
TRBV24-1	NA	NA	TRBJ2-1	TGTGCCACCAGTGACCCGGGGGGCGGGAACCACAATGAGCAGTTCTTC	CATSDPGGGNHNEQFF
TRBV30	NA	NA	TRBJ2-3	TGTGCCTGGAGCAGGACTGGACCCACAGATACGCAGTATTTT	CAWSRTGPTDTQYF
TRBV4-3	NA	TRBD2	TRBJ2-3	TGCGCCAGCAGCCAAGAAGGGACTAGAGCTCGCACAGATACGCAGTATTTT	CASSQEGTRARTDTQYF
TRBV14	NA	TRBD2	TRBJ2-3	TGTGCCAGCAGCCCTTGGACTAGCGTGTCAGATACGCAGTATTTT	CASSPWTSVSDTQYF
TRBV19	NA	NA	TRBJ2-7	TGTGCCAGTAGTATAATAGGAGGGGGCGGCGAGCAGTACTTC	CASSIIGGGGEQYF
TRBV3-1/TRBV3-2	once	TRBD2	TRBJ2-1	TGTGCCAGCAGCCAAAGGTCGGGCGGGGGGCAAAATGAGCAGTTCTTC	CASSQRSGGGQNEQFF
TRBV11-3	NA	TRBD2	TRBJ2-1	TGTGCCAGCAGCCTCGGGACTAGCGGGTACAATGAGCAGTTCTTC	CASSLGTSGYNEQFF
TRBV6-2/TRBV6-3	NA	NA	TRBJ2-3	TGTGCCAGCAGTTACTTGACACGCACAGATACGCAGTATTTT	CASSYLTRTDTQYF
TRBV7-9	once	NA	TRBJ1-1	TGTGCCAGCAGCTTACTAGGCCGACACACTGAAGCTTTCTTT	CASSLLGRHTEAFF
TRBV9	NA	TRBD1	TRBJ1-1	TGTGCCAGCAGCTCGAGGACAGGGACCAATGAAGCTTTCTTT	CASSSRTGTNEAFF
TRBV19	few	NA	TRBJ1-5	TGTGCCAGTAGCTCTGGACAGAGAGGGAATCAGCCCCAGCATTTT	CASSSGQRGNQPQHF
TRBV19	NA	NA	TRBJ2-3	TGTGCCAGTAGTCATGCTAGAGTGGGTGGCACAGATACGCAGTATTTT	CASSHARVGGTDTQYF
TRBV12-5	NA	NA	TRBJ1-5	TGTGCCACGGGGCAGGGGCCCAATCAGCCCCAGCATTTT	CATGQGPNQPQHF
TRBV5-1	NA	NA	TRBJ1-2	TGCGCCAGCAGTTACGGGGGAGCTAACTATGGCTACACCTTC	CASSYGGANYGYTF
TRBV5-6	once	NA	TRBJ2-5	TGTGCCAGCAGCTTGGGGCTATCGGAGCAAGAGACCCAGTACTTC	CASSLGLSEQETQYF
TRBV19	NA	NA	TRBJ1-1	TGTGCCAGCGTCGCGGGGGCGCGAACTGAAGCTTTCTTT	CASVAGARTEAFF
TRBV2	NA	NA	TRBJ1-5	TGTGCCAGCAGTGGGAGGGGAGATCAGCCCCAGCATTTT	CASSGRGDQPQHF
TRBV3-1/TRBV3-2	NA	NA	TRBJ2-7	TGTGCCAGCAGCCACGCCTCTAGGACCTACGAGCAGTACTTC	CASSHASRTYEQYF
TRBV10-1	NA	NA	TRBJ2-1	TGCGCCAGCAGGAACTCTGCTAGCAGTGAGCAGTTCTTC	CASRNSASSEQFF
TRBV7-3	NA	TRBD2	TRBJ2-1	TGTGCCAGCAGACGGGGGGAATACAATGAGCAGTTCTTC	CASRRGEYNEQFF